These 20 T cell receptor beta chains were all obtained from the same sample, sequenced in a study of blood T cell repertoires in COVID-19. Profiled with immunoSEQ multiplex PCR; TCRdb holds only in-frame clones, not every one. Of 130,000 or so clones listed, roughly 86% were seen once; the top ten hold 10% to 12%. Sequenced sample: peripheral blood. The receptors were sampled from a woman in her 70s with COVID-19, enrolled during active disease.

The chain is built from TRBV3-1 (or the pseudogene TRBV3-2) and TRBJ1-5, with a tentative D call TRBD1 (5 bases). The germline CDR1 and CDR2 sequences are LGHDT and YNNKEL (reference sequence). This CDR3 is built from 13 residues. Deletions cut 4 bases from V and 6 bases from J, with 10 bases between. The CDR3 DNA follows: TGTGCCAGCAGCCCTCAGGGTGTTCAGCCCCAGCATTTT. Amino acids: CASSPQGVQPQHF.

V and J are TRBV19 and TRBJ2-1; D not resolved. From germline, CDR1 is LNHDA and CDR2 SQIVND (reference sequence). The CDR3 spans 14 residues. V lost 5 bases, J lost 0 bases, and 8 bases lay in between. CDR3 in amino acids: CASSAGSSYNEQFF. Here the CDR3 DNA reads TGTGCCAGTAGTGCAGGAAGCTCCTACAATGAGCAGTTCTTC.

The chain recombines TRBV5-4 with TRBJ2-5, with D possibly TRBD2 on 5 matching bases. Germline V gene sequence: CDR1 SGHNT, CDR2 YYREEE (reference sequence). Trimming stripped 2 bases from V and 5 bases from J, with 7 bases between. This CDR3 contains 12 residues. CDR3 nucleotides: TGTGCCAGCAGCTTCTCTAGCGAGACCCAGTACTTC. Translation gives CASSFSSETQYF.

This clone was seen only once. Other DNA sequences from this sample encode an identical CDR3 as well. The chain couples TRBV29-1 to TRBJ2-5; 8 nucleotides align to TRBD2. From germline, CDR1 is SQVTM and CDR2 ANQGSEA. There are 14 residues in the CDR3. In DNA, the CDR3 is TGCCGGGTGGGGGGACCGGGGGGGGCCGAGACCCAGTACTTC. It yields the protein CRVGGPGGAETQYF.

The chain uses TRBV24-1 and TRBJ2-3; 11 positions agree with TRBD1. Germline V lookup: CDR1 KGHDR, CDR2 SFDVKD. This CDR3 has 17 residues. Trimming cost V 0 bases and J 7 bases; bases outside gene matches: 8. The CDR3 DNA sequence: TGTGCCACCAGTGATTTGGGGACAGGGGGAAGAGGTTATACGCAGTATTTT. This codes for CATSDLGTGGRGYTQYF.

The chain employs TRBV7-2 and TRBJ1-6, with a possible D match to TRBD1 (5 bases). CDR3 length: 15 residues. CDR1 is SGHTA and CDR2 is FQGNSA in the germline V gene. The V and J ends lost 6 bases and 7 bases respectively, with 16 bases between them. The CDR3 loop reads CASSSTDSLNSPLHF. In nucleotides, the CDR3 is TGTGCCAGCAGTTCAACCGACAGCCTGAATTCACCCCTCCACTTT.

The CDR3 region is CAAGERNTIYF. CDR3 coding DNA: TGTGCCGCAGGGGAGCGTAACACCATATATTTT. V and J are TRBV30 and TRBJ1-3, with TRBD1 as a possible D gene (6 bases). Germline CDR1 and CDR2: GTSNPN and SVGIG (reference sequence). Trimming pared 8 bases from V and 7 bases from J, leaving 12 bases between. This CDR3 region has 11 residues.

The V and J genes are TRBV6-1 and TRBJ1-6, with 10 bases fitting TRBD1. The V gene end was trimmed by 3 bases and the J gene end by 10 bases; junction bases not matched to a gene: 6. The germline V gene has CDR1 MNHNS and CDR2 SASEGT. The CDR3 extends over 15 amino acids. As DNA, the CDR3 is TGTGCCAGCAGTGAGACAGGGGGCGGGGAATCACCCCTCCACTTT. This translates into CASSETGGGESPLHF.

The chain uses TRBV29-1 and TRBJ2-1, with D perhaps TRBD2 (5 bases). V gave up 6 bases and J gave up 10 bases, with 13 bases separating them. The germline V gene has CDR1 SQVTM and CDR2 ANQGSEA. The CDR3 contains 11 residues. CDR3 amino acids: CSVSRGSEQFF. As DNA, the CDR3 is TGCAGCGTCAGTCGAGGGAGCGAGCAGTTCTTC.

The V call is TRBV28, the J call TRBJ1-2; D unclear. Trimming removed 6 bases from V and 0 bases from J, with 8 bases in between. Germline V gene sequence: CDR1 MDHEN, CDR2 SYDVKM. The CDR3 has 13 amino acids. CDR3 coding DNA: TGTGCCAGCAGGGGCAGGACTAACTATGGCTACACCTTC. It specifies CASRGRTNYGYTF.

J is TRBJ1-2 and V is TRBV7-2; D possibly corresponds to TRBD1 (6 bases). Germline CDR1 is SGHTA and CDR2 is FQGNSA. The CDR3 has 14 amino acids. Between the trimmed V and J ends, which lost 1 base and 4 bases, there was a span of 10 bases. CDR3 sequence: CASSLGQTGYGYTF. As DNA, the CDR3 is TGTGCCAGCAGCTTAGGCCAGACAGGCTATGGCTACACCTTC.

The CDR3 loop reads CASSLWSQPQHF. The CDR3 DNA follows: TGTGCCAGCAGTTTATGGAGTCAGCCCCAGCATTTT. This chain links TRBV28 with TRBJ1-5, with D hard to call. CDR3 length: 12 amino acids. V lost 0 bases and J 6 bases, leaving 3 bases between the germline ends. Germline V gives CDR1 MDHEN, CDR2 SYDVKM.

V and J are TRBV5-4 and TRBJ1-4; D not certain. Looked up from germline, CDR1 is SGHNT and CDR2 is YYREEE (reference sequence). V was trimmed by 4 bases and J by 6 bases, leaving 13 bases between them. This CDR3 region has 14 residues. The chain's CDR3 is CASSPPPPDEKLFF. The CDR3, as DNA: TGTGCCAGCAGCCCTCCCCCCCCCGATGAAAAACTGTTTTTT.

The J gene is TRBJ2-3, the V gene TRBV9; 8 bases are shared with TRBD2. This CDR3 is built from 15 residues. J was trimmed by 3 bases and V by 4 bases; bases with no gene match: 7. From germline, CDR1 is SGDLS and CDR2 YYNGEE. The CDR3 DNA reads as TGTGCCAGCAGCCCAGAACCGGGGGGGACAGATACGCAGTATTTT. Protein: CASSPEPGGTDTQYF.

The V and J genes are TRBV3-1 (or the pseudogene TRBV3-2) and TRBJ1-3, with TRBD1 as a possible D gene (6 bases). This CDR3 contains 11 residues. Germline CDR1 is LGHDT and CDR2 is YNNKEL (reference sequence). Trimming pared 4 bases from V and 11 bases from J, leaving 9 bases between. The CDR3 DNA reads as TGTGCCAGCAGCCTAGGGGGACCCATATATTTT. Protein: CASSLGGPIYF.

The chain links TRBV5-5 to TRBJ2-3; 7 nucleotides line up with TRBD1. CDR1 and CDR2 from the germline V gene are SGHKS and YYEKEE (reference sequence). This CDR3 comprises 13 residues. V shed 4 bases and J 6 bases; nucleotides not matched to a gene: 5. The DNA of the CDR3 is TGTGCCAGCAGCATGGGCAGGGGGGATACGCAGTATTTT. It translates to CASSMGRGDTQYF.

This clone showed up just a few times. The rearrangement links TRBV25-1 to TRBJ2-1; 13 bases are shared with TRBD2. The J segment lost 6 bases and the V segment lost 6 bases, leaving 5 bases of the junction unmatched. The CDR3 loop spans 15 amino acids. CDR1 and CDR2 from the germline V gene are MGHDK and SYGVNS. Here the CDR3 reads CASRPRTSGGNEQFF. The CDR3 DNA reads TGTGCCAGCAGACCTCGGACTAGCGGGGGCAATGAGCAGTTCTTC.

This clone was recorded only once. The V gene is TRBV7-6, the J gene TRBJ2-1; TRBD2 aligns across 11 bases. CDR3 size: 20 residues. V lost 5 bases and J lost 0; bases outside the gene matches: 15. Germline V lookup: CDR1 SGHVS, CDR2 FNYEAQ. CDR3 DNA: TGTGCCAGCAGCCATTCCGGGACTAGCGGTAGATGGAGCTCCTACAATGAGCAGTTCTTC. It is translated as CASSHSGTSGRWSSYNEQFF.

The gene calls are TRBV28 and TRBJ2-7; 8 bases line up with TRBD1. Trimming cost V 4 bases and J 9 bases; bases outside gene matches: 11. The CDR3 runs to 14 residues. Germline V CDR1 and CDR2: MDHEN, SYDVKM. CDR3 nucleotide sequence: TGTGCCAGCAGTTCCTGGGACAGGCGGTCAGGGCAGTACTTC. Translating gives CASSSWDRRSGQYF.

This clone occurred a few times. The gene calls are TRBV5-4 and TRBJ1-1; D remains unclear. The CDR3 covers 15 residues. CDR1 is SGHNT and CDR2 is YYREEE in the germline V gene (reference sequence). Trimming pared 0 bases from V and 1 base from J, leaving 10 bases between. DNA for the CDR3: TGTGCCAGCAGCTTGGGAGGGAATTGGAACACTGAAGCTTTCTTT. Translating gives CASSLGGNWNTEAFF. Full variable domain (outside the CDR3, taken from reference TRBV5-4 and TRBJ1-1): ETGVTQSPTHLIKTRGQQVTLRCSSQSGHNTVSWYQQALGQGPQFIFQYYREEENGRGNFPPRFSGLQFPNYSSELNVNALELDDSALYLCASSLGGNWNTEAFFGQGTRLTVV.